The source of this T cell receptor beta chain is a study of T cell responses to AZD1222 COVID-19 vaccine. Measured with immunoSEQ multiplex PCR; TCRdb has only the in-frame clones, and not every one. The sample data list over 120,000 clones. Study-wide findings and caveats: Reportedly, nearly half the spike-specific TCRs target unmutated variant regions.

Concerning this clone: Its antigen is unidentified.

V dropped 1 base and J dropped 5 bases, with 14 bases sitting between them. The length of the CDR3 is 15 residues. Per germline, CDR1 LGHNA and CDR2 YSLEER. The TCR comes from an adult in good health. Specimen: peripheral blood. This chain joins TRBV4-3 and TRBJ2-5, with a weak D call TRBD1 (6 bases). CDR3 loop: CASSQVRGFFETQYF. In nucleotides, the CDR3 is TGCGCCAGCAGCCAAGTAAGGGGGTTCTTCGAGACCCAGTACTTC.